The 22 T cell receptor beta chains listed next were all sequenced from one sample in a study of T cells after posttransplantation cyclophosphamide (dated by TCRdb to the mid-2010s). The receptor library was made with the immunoSEQ multiplex PCR assay. The source is immuneACCESS, and TCRdb retained only in-frame sequences with V and J called. Part of the clones is not carried over; for the studies checked, unresolved V genes explain less than half of this, and the remainder is unexplained. This sample comprises about 28,000 clones, roughly 85% of them detected only once. The ten largest clonotypes hold about 3.5% of the sample. Material: PBMCs. The origin of the receptors is a man aged 45-65 years.

The genes are TRBV18 and TRBJ1-5, with 8 bases that match TRBD1. This CDR3 is built from 15 residues. V gave up 4 bases and J gave up 5 bases; unmatched junction bases: 7. From germline, CDR1 is KGHSH and CDR2 LQKENI. CDR3 region: CASSLATGGDQPQHF. DNA for the CDR3: TGTGCCAGCTCACTAGCTACAGGGGGAGATCAGCCCCAGCATTTT.

The rearrangement joins TRBV10-3 to TRBJ1-2; TRBD1 aligns across 7 bases. Losses at the gene ends were 10 bases for V and 3 bases for J; bases not matched to a gene: 11. The CDR3 runs to 14 residues. Looked up from germline, CDR1 is ENHRY and CDR2 is SYGVKD. The CDR3 sequence: CATKSQGGDYGYTF. For the CDR3, the DNA is TGTGCCACAAAGTCCCAGGGGGGAGACTATGGCTACACCTTC.

V usage is TRBV19 and J usage is TRBJ1-1, with D unclear. Trimming removed 1 base from V and 10 bases from J, with 16 bases in between. This CDR3 has 14 residues. The germline CDR1 and CDR2 sequences are LNHDA and SQIVND (reference sequence). The CDR3 loop is CASSIGLREARAFF. CDR3 in DNA: TGTGCCAGTAGTATAGGGCTCCGTGAGGCGCGAGCTTTCTTT.

This rearrangement joins TRBV2 to TRBJ2-5; 8 nucleotides line up with TRBD1. The better agreement between TRBJ2-7 and the DNA end casts doubt on the J call. Germline lookup yields CDR1 SNHLY and CDR2 FYNNEI. The CDR3 is made up of 15 amino acids. The CDR3 is CASREGTGQTYEQYF. The CDR3 nucleotides read TGTGCCAGTCGAGAAGGGACAGGACAGACCTACGAGCAGTACTTC.

The chain recombines TRBV6-5 with TRBJ2-5; TRBD2 might be the D (7 bases). Germline V lookup: CDR1 MNHEY, CDR2 SVGAGI. The CDR3 runs 14 residues. Trimming removed 6 bases from V and 3 bases from J, with 14 bases in between. The CDR3 coding sequence is TGTGCCAGCAGCCGGGGGGCGGGAGAAGAGACCCAGTACTTC. It codes for CASSRGAGEETQYF.

The V call is TRBV5-1, the J call TRBJ2-7, with 10 bases that match TRBD1. V shed 4 bases and J 0 bases; nucleotides not matched to a gene: 4. CDR1 SGHRS and CDR2 YFSETQ come from the germline V gene. The CDR3 has 15 residues. The CDR3 DNA reads as TGCGCCAGCAGCCGGGGACAGGGGATCTCCTACGAGCAGTACTTC. It specifies CASSRGQGISYEQYF.

As to this clone: Within the sample, other DNA sequences also encode this same CDR3. V gene TRBV30 combines with J gene TRBJ1-1; a possible D gene is TRBD1 (6 bases). Germline V CDR1 and CDR2: GTSNPN, SVGIG (reference sequence). V lost 5 bases and J lost 1, with 11 bases in between. This CDR3 spans 13 amino acids. CDR3 bases: TGTGCCTGGGGAGGACAGCCGAACACTGAAGCTTTCTTT. Protein product: CAWGGQPNTEAFF.

This chain joins TRBV9 and TRBJ2-2; D ambiguous. Germline CDR1 is SGDLS and CDR2 is YYNGEE. Trimming cost V 3 bases and J 6 bases, with 9 bases left between them. The length of the CDR3 is 13 residues. CDR3 bases: TGTGCCAGCAGCGCCAGTCTGGCCGGGGAGCTGTTTTTT. Translation: CASSASLAGELFF.

There are a few counts of this clone. CDR3 sequence reads: CASSGGEGTEAFF. The DNA for the CDR3 is TGTGCCAGCAGCGGAGGGGAGGGGACTGAAGCTTTCTTT. V gene TRBV7-3 combines with J gene TRBJ1-1; a weak D match, TRBD1 (5 bases). The CDR3 totals 13 residues. Germline V gene lookup returns CDR1 SGHTA and CDR2 FQGTGA. V was clipped by 5 bases and J by 5 bases, with 12 bases between them.

This rearrangement joins TRBV6-6 to TRBJ2-7; the match to TRBD1 covers 10 bases. V lost 7 bases and J lost 4; bases outside the gene matches: 4. The CDR3 contains 13 residues. The germline CDR1 and CDR2 sequences are MNHNY and SVGAGI (reference sequence). Here the CDR3 DNA reads TGTGCCAGCACTAGGACAGGGGGTTACGAGCAGTACTTC. Translation: CASTRTGGYEQYF.

For this clone: Germline and junction disagree at one end, which may indicate a read error. The chain recombines TRBV7-7 with TRBJ2-5, with 8 bases matching TRBD2. The CDR3 is 19 residues long. From germline, CDR1 is SSHAT and CDR2 FNYEAQ (reference sequence). This chain's CDR3 is CASSLYLSGGTRRTETQYF. The CDR3 nucleotides read TGTGCTAGCAGCTTGTATTTGTCGGGGGGGACTAGAAGGACAGAGACCCAGTACTTC. The full variable domain, completed using reference TRBV7-7 and TRBJ2-5, is GAGVSQSPRYKVTKRGQDVTLRCDPISSHATLYWYQQALGQGPEFLTYFNYEAQPDKSGLPSDRFSAERPEGSISTLTIQRTEQRDSAMYRCASSLYLSGGTRRTETQYFGPGTRLLVL.

The chain joins TRBV9 to TRBJ1-3; tentative D call: TRBD1 (5 bases). The CDR3 contains 15 residues. V lost 6 bases and J lost 0, with 13 bases in between. Germline CDR1 and CDR2: SGDLS and YYNGEE. The CDR3 bases are TGTGCCAGCACCAAGACAGCCTTCTCTGGAAACACCATATATTTT. Its translation is CASTKTAFSGNTIYF.

V usage is TRBV7-6 and J usage is TRBJ2-3; D is undetermined. Trimming cost V 1 base and J 0 bases, with 11 bases left between them. CDR1 SGHVS and CDR2 FNYEAQ come from the germline V gene. The CDR3 totals 16 residues. DNA for the CDR3: TGTGCCAGCAGCTTAGAGACGAGCGTTAGCACAGATACGCAGTATTTT. Translated, it gives CASSLETSVSTDTQYF.

The chain uses TRBV15 and TRBJ2-5; TRBD2 is a possible D gene (6 bases). Germline V lookup: CDR1 LNHNV, CDR2 YYDKDF (reference sequence). The CDR3 length is 14 residues. Trimming took 7 bases from V and 7 from J, leaving 19 bases between them. The CDR3 sequence is CATTIALGRGTQYF. CDR3 DNA sequence: TGTGCCACCACCATCGCCCTGGGGCGGGGGACCCAGTACTTC.

This CDR3 reads CASSFGDSSYEQYF. The CDR3, as DNA: TGTGCCAGCAGCTTCGGGGACAGTTCCTACGAGCAGTACTTC. The chain has TRBV7-8 and TRBJ2-7, with 7 bases that match TRBD1. The junction had 3 bases not matched to a gene; V was cut back by 3 bases and J by 1 base. From germline, CDR1 is SGHVS and CDR2 FQNEAQ. The CDR3 runs to 14 residues.

CDR3 sequence: CASSLGARDTQYF. The CDR3 nucleotides read TGTGCCAGCAGCTTGGGGGCAAGGGATACGCAGTATTTT. This chain joins TRBV5-4 and TRBJ2-3; D not resolved. Trimming took 0 bases from V and 6 from J, leaving 8 bases between them. Per germline, CDR1 SGHNT and CDR2 YYREEE (reference sequence). CDR3 length: 13 amino acids.

The chain has TRBV28 and TRBJ2-2, with 11 positions matching TRBD1. This CDR3 is built from 17 residues. V dropped 6 bases and J dropped 6; count of bases not matched to a gene: 12. Per germline, CDR1 MDHEN and CDR2 SYDVKM. The CDR3 DNA is TGTGCCAGCAGCTTACCCCGGACAGGGGGCAGGGCCGGGGAGCTGTTTTTT. Its protein product is CASSLPRTGGRAGELFF. The complete variable domain, with remaining parts taken from reference TRBV28 and TRBJ2-2, reads DVKVTQSSRYLVKRTGEKVFLECVQDMDHENMFWYRQDPGLGLRLIYFSYDVKMKEKGDIPEGYSVSREKKERFSLILESASTNQTSMYLCASSLPRTGGRAGELFFGEGSRLTVL.

This clone was observed once. This chain links TRBV30 with TRBJ2-5, with 9 bases that match TRBD2. After removal of 5 bases from V and 5 bases from J, the junction contained 9 bases not matched to a gene. Per the germline V gene, CDR1 is GTSNPN and CDR2 is SVGIG (reference sequence). This CDR3 has 14 amino acids. CDR3 coding DNA: TGTGCCTGGGCGACTAGCGGTTTTCGGGAGACCCAGTACTTC. The encoded protein is CAWATSGFRETQYF.

This rearrangement joins TRBV5-4 to TRBJ1-6; D might be TRBD1 (6 bases). The CDR3 spans 16 residues. V lost 3 bases, J lost 3 bases, and 13 bases lay in between. Germline loops: CDR1 SGHNT, CDR2 YYREEE (reference sequence). In nucleotides, the CDR3 is TGTGCCAGCAGCTCACCGGACAGCCTCTATAATTCACCCCTCCACTTT. As protein: CASSSPDSLYNSPLHF.

J is TRBJ2-7 and V is TRBV10-2; 7 bases align to TRBD2. The CDR3 covers 12 residues. V shed 6 bases and J 3 bases; nucleotides not matched to a gene: 2. Germline CDR1 and CDR2: WSHSY and SAAADI. The CDR3 sequence is CASRRDYYEQYF. The CDR3 DNA sequence: TGCGCCAGCAGGAGGGACTACTACGAGCAGTACTTC.

The chain combines TRBV6-4 with TRBJ2-1; possible D gene TRBD2, 6 bases. Trimming left V 1 base short and J 6 bases short, with 13 bases between. Per the germline V gene, CDR1 is MRHNA and CDR2 is SNTAGT. The CDR3 spans 15 residues. CDR3: CASSDFSGAVNEQFF. CDR3 sequence (DNA): TGTGCCAGCAGTGACTTTAGCGGAGCGGTCAATGAGCAGTTCTTC.

This chain links TRBV6-1 with TRBJ2-1; D is undetermined. The V gene's germline CDR1 is MNHNS and CDR2 SASEGT. The V end was cut by 5 bases, the J end by 5 bases, with 7 bases between. The CDR3 contains 12 residues. In DNA, the CDR3 is TGTGCCAGCAGTCCCCGTAACAATGAGCAGTTCTTC. Translation gives CASSPRNNEQFF.